This TCR beta chain was recovered during a study of spatial heterogeneity in lung cancer. The time point here: blood at routine non-recurrence follow-up after resection. No cells were sorted before sequencing. The whole RNA sequenced was extracted from tumor, nontumor lung or frozen PBMC. TCRdb analysed the 5' RACE reads with MiXCR anew, one entry per CDR3 protein. The sample yields about 52,000 distinct CDR3 sequences, about 7.4% seen once. This clonotype occurred a few times. As yet, its antigen is unknown. This CDR3 has 14 amino acids. Germline lookup yields CDR1 SQVTM and CDR2 ANQGSEA. The germline V and J ends were trimmed by 7 bases and 1 base, with 14 bases remaining between them. Study-level findings and limits: Compared with follow-up, resection was when ubiquitous expanded tumor TCRs appeared in blood more.

The receptor was derived from a female donor with early-stage non-small cell lung cancer. The specimen was PBMCs, collected at follow-up. J is TRBJ1-5 and V is TRBV29-1; D may be TRBD1 (5 bases). The CDR3: CSGRGKGSNQPQHF. The CDR3 DNA is TGCAGCGGGAGGGGAAAGGGGAGCAATCAGCCCCAGCATTTT.